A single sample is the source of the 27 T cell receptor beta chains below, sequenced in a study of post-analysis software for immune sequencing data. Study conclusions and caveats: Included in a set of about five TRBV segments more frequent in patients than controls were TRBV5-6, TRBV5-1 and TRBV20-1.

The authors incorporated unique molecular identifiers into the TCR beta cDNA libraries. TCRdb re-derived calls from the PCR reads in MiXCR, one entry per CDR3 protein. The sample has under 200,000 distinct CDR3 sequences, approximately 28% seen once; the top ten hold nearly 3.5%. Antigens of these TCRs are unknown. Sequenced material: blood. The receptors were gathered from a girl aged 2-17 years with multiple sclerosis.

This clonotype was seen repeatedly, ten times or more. The CDR3 sequence: CASSEPGQGVGYTF. The CDR3 nucleotides are TGTGCCAGCAGTGAACCGGGACAGGGGGTTGGCTACACCTTC. The chain carries TRBV6-5 and TRBJ1-2; 11 bases align to TRBD1. Unmatched junction bases numbered 6, after V lost 5 bases and J lost 7 bases. Germline values: CDR1 MNHEY, CDR2 SVGAGI. The CDR3 length is 14 residues.

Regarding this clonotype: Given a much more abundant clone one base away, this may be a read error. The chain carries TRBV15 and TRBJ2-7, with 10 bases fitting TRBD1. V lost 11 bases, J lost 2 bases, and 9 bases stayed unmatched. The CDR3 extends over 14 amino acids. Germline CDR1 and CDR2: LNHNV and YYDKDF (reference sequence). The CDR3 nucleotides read TGTGCCGCCACGGGGGACAGGGGCCCCTACGAGCAGTACTTC. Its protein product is CAATGDRGPYEQYF.

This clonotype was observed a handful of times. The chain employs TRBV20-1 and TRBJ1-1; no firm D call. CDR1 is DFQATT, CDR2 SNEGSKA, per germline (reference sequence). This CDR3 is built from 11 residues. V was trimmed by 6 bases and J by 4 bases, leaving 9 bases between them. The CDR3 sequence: CSAPRPTEAFF. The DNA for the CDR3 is TGCAGTGCCCCCCGACCCACTGAAGCTTTCTTT.

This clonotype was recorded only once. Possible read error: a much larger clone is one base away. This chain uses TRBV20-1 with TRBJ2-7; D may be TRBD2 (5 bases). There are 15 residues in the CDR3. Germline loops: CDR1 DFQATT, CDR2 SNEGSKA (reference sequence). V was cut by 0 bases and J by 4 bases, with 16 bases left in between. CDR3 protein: CSARDRLAGRYEQYF. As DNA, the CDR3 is TGCAGTGCTAGAGATCGCTTGGCGGGTCGTTACGAGCAGTACTTC.

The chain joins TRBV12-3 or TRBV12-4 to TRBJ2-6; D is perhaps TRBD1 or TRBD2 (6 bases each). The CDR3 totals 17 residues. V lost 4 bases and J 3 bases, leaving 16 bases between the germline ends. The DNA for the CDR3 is TGTGCCAGCAGTTCGACGACAGGCGGGGATGGGGCCAACGTCCTGACTTTC. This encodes CASSSTTGGDGANVLTF.

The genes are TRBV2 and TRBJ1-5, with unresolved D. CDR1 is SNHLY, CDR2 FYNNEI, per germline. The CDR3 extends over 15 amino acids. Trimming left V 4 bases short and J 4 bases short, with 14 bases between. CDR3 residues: CASSGHPLANQPQHF. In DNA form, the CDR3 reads TGTGCCAGCAGTGGCCACCCCTTGGCTAATCAGCCCCAGCATTTT.

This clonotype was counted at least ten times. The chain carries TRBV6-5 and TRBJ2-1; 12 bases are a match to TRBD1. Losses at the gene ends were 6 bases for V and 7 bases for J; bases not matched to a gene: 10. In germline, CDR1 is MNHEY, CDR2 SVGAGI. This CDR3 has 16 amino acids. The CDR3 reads CASSPPGTGGFNEQFF. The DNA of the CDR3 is TGTGCCAGCAGCCCTCCCGGGACAGGGGGCTTTAATGAGCAGTTCTTC.

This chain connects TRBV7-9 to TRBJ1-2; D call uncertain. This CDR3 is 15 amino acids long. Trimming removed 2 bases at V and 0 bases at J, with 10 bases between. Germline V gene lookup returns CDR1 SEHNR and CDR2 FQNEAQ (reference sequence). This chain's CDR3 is CASSLMVAANYGYTF. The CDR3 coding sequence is TGTGCCAGCAGCTTAATGGTCGCCGCTAACTATGGCTACACCTTC. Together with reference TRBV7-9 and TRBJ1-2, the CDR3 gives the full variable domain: DTGVSQNPRHKITKRGQNVTFRCDPISEHNRLYWYRQTLGQGPEFLTYFQNEAQLEKSRLLSDRFSAERPKGSFSTLEIQRTEQGDSAMYLCASSLMVAANYGYTFGSGTRLTVV.

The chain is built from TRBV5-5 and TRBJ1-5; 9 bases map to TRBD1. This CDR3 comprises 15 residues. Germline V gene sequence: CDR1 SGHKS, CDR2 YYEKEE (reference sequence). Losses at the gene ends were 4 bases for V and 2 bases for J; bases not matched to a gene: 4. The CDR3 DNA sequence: TGTGCCAGCAGCGAGGGACAGGGAGGCAATCAGCCCCAGCATTTT. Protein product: CASSEGQGGNQPQHF.

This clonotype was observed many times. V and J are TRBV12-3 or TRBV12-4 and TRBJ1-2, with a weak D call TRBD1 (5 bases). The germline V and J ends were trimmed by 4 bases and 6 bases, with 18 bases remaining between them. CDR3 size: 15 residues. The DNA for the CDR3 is TGTGCCAGCAGTTACTCCGGGCAGGGCTCTCATGGCTACACCTTC. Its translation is CASSYSGQGSHGYTF.

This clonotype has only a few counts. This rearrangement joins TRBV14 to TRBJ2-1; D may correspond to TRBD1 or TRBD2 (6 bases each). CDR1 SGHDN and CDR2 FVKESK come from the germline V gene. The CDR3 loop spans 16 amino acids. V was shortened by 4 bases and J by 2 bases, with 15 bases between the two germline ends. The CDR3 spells CASSLLGGIAYNEQFF. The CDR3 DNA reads TGTGCCAGCAGCCTTTTAGGGGGGATCGCCTACAATGAGCAGTTCTTC.

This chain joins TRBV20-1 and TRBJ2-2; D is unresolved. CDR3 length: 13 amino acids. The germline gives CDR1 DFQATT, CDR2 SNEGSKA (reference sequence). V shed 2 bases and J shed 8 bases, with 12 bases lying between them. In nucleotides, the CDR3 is TGCAGTGCTAGATTAATGGGTGGAGGGGAGCTGTTTTTT. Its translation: CSARLMGGGELFF.

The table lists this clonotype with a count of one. CDR3 bases: TGTGCCAGCACTACGGGCCCCACAGATACGCAGTATTTT. Its protein product is CASTTGPTDTQYF. The rearrangement joins TRBV12-3 or TRBV12-4 to TRBJ2-3; unclear D gene. V dropped 7 bases and J dropped 2 bases, with 10 bases sitting between them. The CDR3 runs to 13 residues.

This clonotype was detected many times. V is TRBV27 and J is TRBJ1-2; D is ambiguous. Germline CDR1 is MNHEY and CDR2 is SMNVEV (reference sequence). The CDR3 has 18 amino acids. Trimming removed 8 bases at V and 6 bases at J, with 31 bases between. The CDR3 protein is CASRERPLGFIGLDGYTF. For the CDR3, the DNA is TGTGCCAGCCGGGAGAGGCCGCTGGGTTTTATTGGTCTGGATGGCTACACCTTC.

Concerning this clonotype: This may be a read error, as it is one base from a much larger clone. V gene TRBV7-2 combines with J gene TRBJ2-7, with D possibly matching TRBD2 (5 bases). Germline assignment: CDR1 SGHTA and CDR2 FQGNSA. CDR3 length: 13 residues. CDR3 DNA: TGTGCCAACAGCTTAGGACTCCTGGGGGAGCAGTACTTC. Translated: CANSLGLLGEQYF.

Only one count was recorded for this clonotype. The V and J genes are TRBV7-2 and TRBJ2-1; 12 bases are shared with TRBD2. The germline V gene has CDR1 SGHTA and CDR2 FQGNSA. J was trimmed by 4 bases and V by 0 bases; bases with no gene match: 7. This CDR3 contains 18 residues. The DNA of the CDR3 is TGTGCCAGCAGCTTAGCGGTCGCTAGCGGGAGGGCGTACAATGAGCAGTTCTTC. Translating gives CASSLAVASGRAYNEQFF.

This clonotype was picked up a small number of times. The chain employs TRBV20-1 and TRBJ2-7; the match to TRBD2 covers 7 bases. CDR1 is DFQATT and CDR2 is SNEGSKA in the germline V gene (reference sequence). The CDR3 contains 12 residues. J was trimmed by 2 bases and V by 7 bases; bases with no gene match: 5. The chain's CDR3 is CSGEGPTYEQYF. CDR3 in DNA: TGCAGTGGGGAGGGGCCGACCTACGAGCAGTACTTC.

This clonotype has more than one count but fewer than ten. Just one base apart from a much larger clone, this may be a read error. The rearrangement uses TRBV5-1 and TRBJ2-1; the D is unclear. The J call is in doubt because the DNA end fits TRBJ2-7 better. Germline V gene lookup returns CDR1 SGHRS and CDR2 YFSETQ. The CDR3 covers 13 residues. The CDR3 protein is CASSLGVNNEQYF. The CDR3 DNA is TGCGCCAGCAGCTTAGGAGTTAACAATGAGCAGTACTTC.

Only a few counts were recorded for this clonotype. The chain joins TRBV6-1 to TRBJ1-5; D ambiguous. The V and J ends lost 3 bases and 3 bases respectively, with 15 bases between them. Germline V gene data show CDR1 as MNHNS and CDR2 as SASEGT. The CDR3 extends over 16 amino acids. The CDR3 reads CASSEMAAVDNQPQHF. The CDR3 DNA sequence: TGTGCCAGCAGTGAGATGGCCGCCGTTGACAATCAGCCCCAGCATTTT.

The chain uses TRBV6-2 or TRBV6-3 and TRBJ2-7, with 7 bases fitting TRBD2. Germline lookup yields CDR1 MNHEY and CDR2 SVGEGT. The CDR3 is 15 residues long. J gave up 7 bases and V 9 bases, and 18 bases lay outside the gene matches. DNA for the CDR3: TGTGCCAGTAGCCCCTTCGGGGGGTTTTATTTTGAGCAGTACTTC. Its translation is CASSPFGGFYFEQYF.

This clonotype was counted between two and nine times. The CDR3 DNA sequence: TGTGCCAGCAGTTTATGGCCCACAGATACGCAGTATTTT. Amino acids: CASSLWPTDTQYF. V is TRBV28 and J is TRBJ2-3; D not resolved. The CDR3 consists of 13 residues. V was clipped by 0 bases and J by 2 bases, with 3 bases between them. Germline CDR1 reads MDHEN; CDR2 reads SYDVKM.

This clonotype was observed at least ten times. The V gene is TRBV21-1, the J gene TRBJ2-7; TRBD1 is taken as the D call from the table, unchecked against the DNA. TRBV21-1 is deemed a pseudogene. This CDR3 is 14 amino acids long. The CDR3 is CASSRLAHSYEQYF. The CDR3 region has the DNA TGTGCCAGCAGTCGATTGGCGCATTCCTACGAGCAGTACTTC.

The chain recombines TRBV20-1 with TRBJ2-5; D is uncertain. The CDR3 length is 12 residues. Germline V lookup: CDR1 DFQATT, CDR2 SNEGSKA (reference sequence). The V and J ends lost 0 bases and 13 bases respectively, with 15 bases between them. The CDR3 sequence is CSARDERSQRYF. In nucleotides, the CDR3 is TGCAGTGCTAGAGACGAGCGCAGCCAGCGGTACTTC.

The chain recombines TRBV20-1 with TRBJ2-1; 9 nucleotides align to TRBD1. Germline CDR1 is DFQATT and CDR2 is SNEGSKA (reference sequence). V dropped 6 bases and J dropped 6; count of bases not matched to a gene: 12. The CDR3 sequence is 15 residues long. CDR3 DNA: TGCAGTGCCAGGGGCGCGACAGGGGGTATCAATGAGCAGTTCTTC. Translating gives CSARGATGGINEQFF.

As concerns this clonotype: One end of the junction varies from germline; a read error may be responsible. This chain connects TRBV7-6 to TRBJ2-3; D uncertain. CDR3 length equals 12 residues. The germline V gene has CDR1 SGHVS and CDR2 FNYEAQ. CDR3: CANSLGGITQYF. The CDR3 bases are TGCGCCAACAGCTTAGGTGGGATCACGCAGTATTTT.

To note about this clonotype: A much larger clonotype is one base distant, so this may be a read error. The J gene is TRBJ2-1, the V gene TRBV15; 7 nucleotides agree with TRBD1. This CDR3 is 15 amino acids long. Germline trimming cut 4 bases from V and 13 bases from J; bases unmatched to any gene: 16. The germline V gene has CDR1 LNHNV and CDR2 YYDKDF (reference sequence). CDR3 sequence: CATSTRQGPKETQFF. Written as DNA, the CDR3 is TGTGCCACCAGCACCCGACAGGGACCTAAAGAGACCCAGTTCTTC.

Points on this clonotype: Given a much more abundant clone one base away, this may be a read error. The CDR3 region is CASWDELANEQFF. DNA of the CDR3: TGTGCCAGCTGGGATGAGCTAGCCAATGAGCAGTTCTTC. This chain links TRBV12-3 or TRBV12-4 with TRBJ2-1; perhaps TRBD2 as D (5 bases). The CDR3 is 13 residues long. The V and J ends lost 8 bases and 6 bases respectively, with 14 bases between them.